This TCR beta chain originates from a study of blood T cell repertoires in COVID-19. V gave up 5 bases and J gave up 3 bases; unmatched junction bases: 11. The CDR3 totals 18 residues. Germline V gene lookup returns CDR1 SEHNR and CDR2 FQNEAQ (reference sequence). Sequencing was performed with immunoSEQ multiplex PCR; in TCRdb, only in-frame clones are kept and a portion is missing. The table shows roughly 300,000 clones, with about four fifths occurring only once. The chain recombines TRBV7-9 with TRBJ2-1; the match to TRBD2 covers 12 bases. This sequence was found in a woman in her forties or fifties who had recovered from COVID-19. Sequenced sample: peripheral blood. The CDR3 protein is CASSPLRLAGVHYNEQFF. For the CDR3, the DNA is TGTGCCAGCAGCCCGCTCCGACTAGCGGGAGTACACTACAATGAGCAGTTCTTC.